The sequence of this T cell receptor (beta chain) was determined in a study of blood T cell repertoires in COVID-19. Germline CDR1 reads SGHTA; CDR2 reads FQGTGA. V lost 5 bases and J lost 0; bases outside the gene matches: 6. The length of the CDR3 is 15 residues. Some clones are missing from TCRdb's copy, which holds only in-frame ones; the method was immunoSEQ multiplex PCR. The data contain roughly 90,000 clones, under 85% of them singletons. This clonotype was obtained from an elderly woman with COVID-19, enrolled during active disease. J is TRBJ1-1 and V is TRBV7-3, with TRBD1 matching over 7 bases. Material for sequencing was peripheral blood. Here the CDR3 reads CASSIDRVVNTEAFF. As DNA, the CDR3 is TGTGCCAGCAGCATCGACAGGGTGGTGAACACTGAAGCTTTCTTT. Complete variable domain (other parts from reference TRBV7-3 and TRBJ1-1): GAGVSQTPSNKVTEKGKYVELRCDPISGHTALYWYRQSLGQGPEFLIYFQGTGAADDSGLPNDRFFAVRPEGSVSTLKIQRTERGDSAVYLCASSIDRVVNTEAFFGQGTRLTVV.